Listed here are 26 T cell receptor beta chains from one sample, sequenced in a study of shared clonotypes between healthy human individuals. CD45RO negativity and positive selection for CCR7 defined naive CD8 cells, a population that excluded terminally differentiated effector memory CD45RA+ cells. Sequencing was performed with immunoSEQ multiplex PCR; in TCRdb, only in-frame clones are kept and a portion is missing. Among some 800,000 clones, 90% to 95% were seen once, and the ten largest hold around 24%. Sequencing was done on a sample of naive CD8+ T cells sorted from blood. These receptors all come from a man aged 30 to 39 in good health.

The chain has TRBV7-6 and TRBJ2-2, with 10 bases identical to TRBD1. J lost 5 bases, V lost 3 bases, and 3 bases had no gene match. The length of the CDR3 is 15 residues. Germline CDR1 is SGHVS and CDR2 is FNYEAQ. CDR3 sequence reads: CASSFPGQGTGELFF. The CDR3 bases are TGTGCCAGCAGCTTTCCGGGACAGGGGACCGGGGAGCTGTTTTTT.

This sequence joins TRBV4-1 and TRBJ1-4; the match to TRBD1 covers 8 bases. Germline CDR1 MGHRA, CDR2 YSYEKL. The CDR3 loop spans 16 amino acids. Unmatched junction bases numbered 11, after V lost 4 bases and J lost 7 bases. CDR3 region: CASSLHATGAGEKLFF. The CDR3 DNA reads as TGCGCCAGCAGCCTACACGCGACAGGGGCGGGTGAAAAACTGTTTTTT.

This rearrangement joins TRBV28 to TRBJ1-1; no definite D call. This CDR3 is 13 amino acids long. V was pared by 6 bases and J by 12 bases, with 20 bases between. CDR1 is MDHEN and CDR2 is SYDVKM in the germline V gene. The CDR3: CASRDRERGATFF. Here the CDR3 DNA reads TGTGCCAGCAGAGATAGGGAGCGCGGTGCGACTTTCTTT.

The chain couples TRBV4-1 to TRBJ2-7; D possibly corresponds to TRBD2 (6 bases). With 4 bases removed from V and 1 base from J, the gap between germline ends came to 17 bases. The CDR3 contains 16 residues. Looked up from germline, CDR1 is MGHRA and CDR2 is YSYEKL. The CDR3 nucleotides are TGCGCCAGCAGCCTAAGTGGCGGGACCTCTTCCTACGAGCAGTACTTC. It codes for CASSLSGGTSSYEQYF.

This clone was found once. This chain links TRBV25-1 with TRBJ2-7; D remains ambiguous. The V end lost 7 bases, the J end lost 0 bases, and 10 bases lay between the germline ends. The CDR3 has 13 amino acids. The germline CDR1 and CDR2 sequences are MGHDK and SYGVNS. CDR3 coding DNA: TGTGCCAGCACCGAAGGTTCCTCCTACGAGCAGTACTTC. It yields the protein CASTEGSSYEQYF.

The gene calls are TRBV7-2 and TRBJ2-7, with D possibly being TRBD1 or TRBD2 (5 bases each). In germline, CDR1 is SGHTA, CDR2 FQGNSA. The CDR3 extends over 15 amino acids. Trimming cost V 1 base and J 7 bases, with 17 bases left between them. Here the CDR3 reads CASSLGDLTTREQYF. CDR3 bases: TGTGCCAGCAGCTTAGGGGACCTGACAACGCGGGAGCAGTACTTC. Looking up the rest from reference TRBV7-2 and TRBJ2-7 gives the full variable domain: GAGVSQSPSNKVTEKGKDVELRCDPISGHTALYWYRQSLGQGLEFLIYFQGNSAPDKSGLPSDRFSAERTGGSVSTLTIQRTQQEDSAVYLCASSLGDLTTREQYFGPGTRLTVT.

This clone was observed a single time. Other DNA variants within this sample encode the same CDR3. The chain employs TRBV5-1 and TRBJ2-7; 9 bases are shared with TRBD2. Germline V gene data show CDR1 as SGHRS and CDR2 as YFSETQ. After removal of 0 bases from V and 4 bases from J, the junction contained 5 bases not matched to a gene. The CDR3 spans 15 residues. The CDR3 here is CASSLGLAGPYEQYF. CDR3 coding DNA: TGCGCCAGCAGCTTGGGGCTAGCGGGACCTTACGAGCAGTACTTC.

A remark on this clone: One base away lies a much larger clone, so this may be a sequencing read error. Other nucleotide sequences from this sample produce the same CDR3. The rearrangement joins TRBV28 to TRBJ2-1; no firm D call. Trimming removed 3 bases from V and 0 bases from J, with 0 bases in between. Germline V gene sequence: CDR1 MDHEN, CDR2 SYDVKM. This CDR3 contains 12 residues. The CDR3 nucleotides are TGTGCCAGCAGTTTCTCCTACAATGAGCAGTTCTTC. Protein product: CASSFSYNEQFF.

This clone has just one count. The rearrangement links TRBV28 to TRBJ1-4, with 10 nucleotides matching TRBD1. With 6 bases clipped from V and 6 bases from J, the junction kept 13 bases outside the gene matches. The CDR3 length is 17 residues. Germline V gives CDR1 MDHEN, CDR2 SYDVKM. CDR3 protein: CASRRDRGLTVDEKLFF. The CDR3 nucleotides are TGTGCCAGCAGGCGGGACAGGGGACTTACCGTAGATGAAAAACTGTTTTTT.

J is TRBJ2-2 and V is TRBV19; TRBD1 matches at 9 bases. This CDR3 is built from 18 residues. The germline V gene encodes CDR1 LNHDA and CDR2 SQIVND (reference sequence). V was pared by 7 bases and J by 2 bases, with 14 bases of the junction left unmatched. The CDR3 loop is CASTPLIDRGRNTGELFF. The CDR3 DNA reads TGTGCCAGTACCCCTCTAATAGACAGGGGGAGAAACACCGGGGAGCTGTTTTTT.

The chain recombines TRBV7-9 with TRBJ2-2; D uncertain. Germline V CDR1 and CDR2: SEHNR, FQNEAQ (reference sequence). CDR3 length: 14 amino acids. Deletions cut 5 bases from V and 0 bases from J, with 7 bases between. Written as DNA, the CDR3 is TGTGCCAGCAGCCCAACATCGAACACCGGGGAGCTGTTTTTT. Translated: CASSPTSNTGELFF.

The rearrangement uses TRBV9 and TRBJ2-1, with TRBD2 as a possible D gene (6 bases). V was shortened by 5 bases and J by 3 bases, with 18 bases between the two germline ends. CDR3 length: 16 residues. Germline CDR1 reads SGDLS; CDR2 reads YYNGEE. This chain's CDR3 is CASSYNPGVNYNEQFF. CDR3 coding DNA: TGTGCCAGCAGTTATAACCCGGGAGTAAACTACAATGAGCAGTTCTTC.

The J gene is TRBJ2-2, the V gene TRBV28; no clear D gene. The germline V gene has CDR1 MDHEN and CDR2 SYDVKM. The CDR3 runs 16 residues. V lost 1 base and J 0 bases, leaving 9 bases between the germline ends. The CDR3 DNA is TGTGCCAGCAGTTTATCCCCCGAGTCGAACACCGGGGAGCTGTTTTTT. Translated: CASSLSPESNTGELFF.

The rearrangement links TRBV7-9 to TRBJ2-7; the D is unclear. The CDR3 covers 13 residues. V was cut by 3 bases and J by 3 bases, with 9 bases left in between. Germline values: CDR1 SEHNR, CDR2 FQNEAQ (reference sequence). The CDR3 region is CASSFSEIYEQYF. The CDR3 DNA is TGTGCCAGCAGCTTTTCAGAAATCTACGAGCAGTACTTC.

CDR3 bases: TGCAGCGCTCCTAAGAGTGGGACCGGGGAGCTGTTTTTT. Translating gives CSAPKSGTGELFF. This chain uses TRBV29-1 with TRBJ2-2; D is undetermined. Trimming took 7 bases from V and 5 from J, leaving 14 bases between them. CDR3 length: 13 residues. Germline V lookup: CDR1 SQVTM, CDR2 ANQGSEA.

The chain joins TRBV7-9 to TRBJ1-5; a possible D gene is TRBD1 (5 bases). The CDR3 extends over 15 amino acids. V was cut by 3 bases and J by 4 bases, with 13 bases left in between. Germline loops: CDR1 SEHNR, CDR2 FQNEAQ (reference sequence). The CDR3 protein is CASSFGQGVNQPQHF. The DNA of the CDR3 is TGTGCCAGCAGCTTCGGGCAGGGCGTTAATCAGCCCCAGCATTTT.

J is TRBJ2-7 and V is TRBV6-6; a weak D match, TRBD2 (5 bases). This CDR3 region has 14 residues. Germline values: CDR1 MNHNY, CDR2 SVGAGI (reference sequence). Trimming shortened V by 6 bases and J by 0 bases, and 12 bases separated the two germline ends. CDR3 sequence (DNA): TGTGCCAGCAGGAGGGCGGGTAACTCCTACGAGCAGTACTTC. This encodes CASRRAGNSYEQYF.

This chain uses TRBV11-2 with TRBJ2-1; 13 bases agree with TRBD2. Trimming cost V 1 base and J 10 bases; bases outside gene matches: 7. CDR3 size: 16 residues. The germline V gene encodes CDR1 SGHAT and CDR2 FQNNGV. CDR3 loop: CASSLGGLAGEEEQFF. The CDR3, as DNA: TGTGCCAGCAGCTTAGGTGGACTAGCGGGAGAGGAGGAGCAGTTCTTC.

With regard to this clone: This specimen includes other DNA sequences encoding the same CDR3. The V call is TRBV28, the J call TRBJ2-7, with D hard to call. There are 12 residues in the CDR3. Trimming shortened V by 3 bases and J by 1 base, and 4 bases separated the two germline ends. Germline V gene data show CDR1 as MDHEN and CDR2 as SYDVKM. The CDR3 DNA is TGTGCCAGCAGTTTTGTGTCCTACGAGCAGTACTTC. As protein: CASSFVSYEQYF.

This chain links TRBV13 with TRBJ1-5, with D tentatively TRBD1 (6 bases). The CDR3 consists of 14 residues. The V end lost 5 bases, the J end lost 0 bases, and 8 bases lay between the germline ends. Germline V gene lookup returns CDR1 PRHDT and CDR2 FYEKMQ (reference sequence). The CDR3 nucleotides read TGTGCCAGCAGCAGAGGGGGTAGCAATCAGCCCCAGCATTTT. It codes for CASSRGGSNQPQHF.

The V and J genes are TRBV5-6 and TRBJ2-2, with a tentative D call TRBD2 (5 bases). Germline V lookup: CDR1 SGHDT, CDR2 YYEEEE. V gave up 4 bases and J gave up 3 bases, with 13 bases separating them. The CDR3 loop spans 15 amino acids. The DNA of the CDR3 is TGTGCCAGCAGCGCGGGCGTAGGGCACACCGGGGAGCTGTTTTTT. This translates into CASSAGVGHTGELFF.

The chain combines TRBV28 with TRBJ2-3; D not resolved. The CDR3 runs to 16 residues. Per the germline V gene, CDR1 is MDHEN and CDR2 is SYDVKM. Trimming took 3 bases from V and 0 from J, leaving 13 bases between them. The CDR3 loop is CASSFAMQSSTDTQYF. CDR3 nucleotides: TGTGCCAGCAGTTTTGCGATGCAGTCTAGCACAGATACGCAGTATTTT.

This chain links TRBV5-8 with TRBJ1-5, with no clear D. V dropped 6 bases and J dropped 4 bases, with 8 bases sitting between them. Germline CDR1 is SGHTS and CDR2 is YDEGEE. CDR3 length: 12 amino acids. The CDR3 sequence is CASTRTNQPQHF. The CDR3 DNA reads as TGTGCCAGCACCAGAACTAATCAGCCCCAGCATTTT.

The J gene is TRBJ2-1, the V gene TRBV7-9; 8 positions match TRBD2. After removal of 0 bases from V and 1 base from J, the junction contained 11 bases not matched to a gene. The CDR3 loop spans 19 amino acids. CDR1 SEHNR and CDR2 FQNEAQ come from the germline V gene (reference sequence). This CDR3 reads CASSLAGSGSMNSYNEQFF. The CDR3 nucleotides are TGTGCCAGCAGCTTAGCTGGCAGCGGGAGTATGAATTCCTACAATGAGCAGTTCTTC.

CDR3 DNA: TGTGCCAGCACCGGGACGGAGAACTATGGCTACACCTTC. Protein product: CASTGTENYGYTF. This rearrangement joins TRBV6-1 to TRBJ1-2; D is perhaps TRBD1 (5 bases). Looked up from germline, CDR1 is MNHNS and CDR2 is SASEGT. Trimming left V 7 bases short and J 2 bases short, with 11 bases between. The CDR3 runs 13 residues.

This chain joins TRBV7-9 and TRBJ1-1, with 7 nucleotides matching TRBD1. Germline loops: CDR1 SEHNR, CDR2 FQNEAQ (reference sequence). This CDR3 contains 11 residues. The V gene end was trimmed by 8 bases and the J gene end by 8 bases; junction bases not matched to a gene: 5. The CDR3 here is CASLQGREAFF. Written as DNA, the CDR3 is TGTGCCAGCCTACAGGGGAGGGAAGCTTTCTTT.